Each of the 26 T cell receptor beta chains below was sequenced from the same sample in a study of regulatory T cells in long-lasting Graves disease. Time point described: persistent/refractory GD, antithyroid drugs over 5 years with positive TRAb. Isolated PBMC RNA provided the starting material for the TCR library. Building of the TCR beta libraries involved iRepertoire HTBI primers and Arm-PCR of CDR3 regions. TCRdb re-called the multiplex PCR reads with MiXCR, one entry per CDR3 protein. The sample has about 310,000 distinct CDR3 sequences; roughly 21% are singletons. Here the sequenced sample was peripheral blood mononuclear cells (PBMCs), taken when the disease was refractory, from a patient treated with antithyroid drugs. These TCRs come from a female donor with Graves disease.

The CDR3 sequence: CSATVMGVSYEQYF. The CDR3 DNA sequence: TGCAGTGCTACGGTGATGGGCGTCTCCTACGAGCAGTACTTC. The chain uses TRBV20-1 and TRBJ2-7, with D unresolved. Germline V gene sequence: CDR1 DFQATT, CDR2 SNEGSKA (reference sequence). V lost 4 bases and J 0 bases, leaving 13 bases between the germline ends. There are 14 residues in the CDR3.

This chain connects TRBV20-1 to TRBJ1-3, with D uncertain. Germline assignment: CDR1 DFQATT and CDR2 SNEGSKA (reference sequence). The CDR3 sequence is 15 residues long. V gave up 0 bases and J gave up 0 bases, with 9 bases separating them. This chain's CDR3 is CSAREDRFSGNTIYF. The DNA for the CDR3 is TGCAGTGCTAGAGAGGACCGATTCTCTGGAAACACCATATATTTT.

V usage is TRBV9 and J usage is TRBJ2-7, with TRBD2 identical over 9 bases. From germline, CDR1 is SGDLS and CDR2 YYNGEE. This CDR3 region has 13 residues. V trimming: 5 bases; J trimming: 6 bases; junction bases outside the gene matches: 6. Here the CDR3 reads CASSPAGGPEQYF. The CDR3 bases are TGTGCCAGCAGTCCAGCGGGAGGCCCCGAGCAGTACTTC.

This clonotype was recorded at least ten times. The rearrangement uses TRBV12-3 or TRBV12-4 and TRBJ1-2; D is unclear. V lost 6 bases and J lost 8, with 19 bases in between. The CDR3 contains 14 residues. For the CDR3, the DNA is TGTGCCAGCAGCCCGACCGGGTCGGGATGGGGCTACACCTTC. Translated, it gives CASSPTGSGWGYTF.

This clonotype was seen many times. In DNA, the CDR3 is TGTGCCAGCAGCGGTACAGGGGGCTCCTACAATGAGCAGTTCTTC. Its protein product is CASSGTGGSYNEQFF. The chain carries TRBV7-2 and TRBJ2-1; 8 nucleotides match TRBD1. Germline V CDR1 and CDR2: SGHTA, FQGNSA. Trimming removed 5 bases from V and 0 bases from J; junction bases left unmatched: 3. CDR3 length: 15 amino acids.

About this clonotype itself: A read error may explain this, as a much larger clone is one base away. The rearrangement links TRBV7-2 to TRBJ2-5, with a weak D call TRBD2 (6 bases). The V gene lost 8 bases and the J gene lost 10 bases, with 23 bases spanning the gap. The CDR3 consists of 14 residues. Germline CDR1 SGHTA, CDR2 FQGNSA. The CDR3 region is CASGYRAPGDSQYF. CDR3 in DNA: TGTGCCAGCGGCTACCGGGCCCCGGGAGACAGCCAGTACTTC.

The V call is TRBV5-1, the J call TRBJ1-5; D call uncertain. V was trimmed by 0 bases and J by 0 bases, leaving 7 bases between them. CDR1 SGHRS and CDR2 YFSETQ come from the germline V gene. CDR3 length equals 15 residues. The CDR3 reads CASSLEGLSNQPQHF. The CDR3 DNA follows: TGCGCCAGCAGCTTGGAAGGACTTAGCAATCAGCCCCAGCATTTT.

The chain combines TRBV4-1 with TRBJ2-7, with D uncertain. Germline values: CDR1 MGHRA, CDR2 YSYEKL. This CDR3 is 14 amino acids long. V lost 4 bases and J 0 bases, leaving 10 bases between the germline ends. The CDR3 loop reads CASSRGGDSYEQYF. Written as DNA, the CDR3 is TGCGCCAGCAGCCGCGGCGGCGACTCCTACGAGCAGTACTTC.

The chain has TRBV11-2 and TRBJ2-1; D unresolved. Germline assignment: CDR1 SGHAT and CDR2 FQNNGV. The V end was cut by 0 bases, the J end by 2 bases, with 8 bases between. The CDR3 loop spans 15 amino acids. The CDR3 coding sequence is TGTGCCAGCAGCTTAGATTCAGAGGCCTACAATGAGCAGTTCTTC. This codes for CASSLDSEAYNEQFF.

This clonotype has a count of ten or more. The chain links TRBV11-3 to TRBJ2-7, with D unresolved. From germline, CDR1 is SGHNT and CDR2 YENEEA. The V gene lost 7 bases and the J gene lost 3 bases, with 13 bases spanning the gap. The CDR3 spans 13 residues. The CDR3 nucleotides read TGTGCCAGCACCAGCCGTGGGTACTACGAGCAGTACTTC. This codes for CASTSRGYYEQYF.

This clonotype has only a few counts. J is TRBJ2-7 and V is TRBV7-9; 7 nucleotides agree with TRBD1. The CDR3 totals 16 residues. Per germline, CDR1 SEHNR and CDR2 FQNEAQ (reference sequence). V lost 5 bases and J lost 3; bases outside the gene matches: 13. The CDR3 DNA sequence: TGTGCCAGCAGCCAGGAGACACAGGGGATGGTCTACGAGCAGTACTTC. It codes for CASSQETQGMVYEQYF.

This clonotype was detected ten times or more. J is TRBJ2-2 and V is TRBV5-4; no clear D. The CDR3 is 12 residues long. V lost 2 bases, J lost 5 bases, and 4 bases lay in between. Germline lookup yields CDR1 SGHNT and CDR2 YYREEE (reference sequence). The CDR3 region is CASSFWTGELFF. The CDR3 DNA sequence: TGTGCCAGCAGCTTTTGGACCGGGGAGCTGTTTTTT. Using reference TRBV5-4 and TRBJ2-2 for the parts outside the CDR3, the full variable domain is ETGVTQSPTHLIKTRGQQVTLRCSSQSGHNTVSWYQQALGQGPQFIFQYYREEENGRGNFPPRFSGLQFPNYSSELNVNALELDDSALYLCASSFWTGELFFGEGSRLTVL.

The chain couples TRBV10-2 to TRBJ1-2; D is unclear. The CDR3 is 13 amino acids. Germline V gene data show CDR1 as WSHSY and CDR2 as SAAADI. Trimming removed 5 bases at V and 2 bases at J, with 9 bases between. This CDR3 reads CASSLDKNYGYTF. CDR3 sequence (DNA): TGCGCCAGCAGTCTAGACAAAAACTATGGCTACACCTTC.

V is TRBV19 and J is TRBJ2-2; 8 bases align to TRBD2. CDR1 is LNHDA and CDR2 is SQIVND in the germline V gene (reference sequence). There are 16 residues in the CDR3. V shed 3 bases, J shed 0 bases, and the junction held 3 bases outside the gene matches. DNA of the CDR3: TGTGCCAGTAGTATGGGACTAGTTTCGAACACCGGGGAGCTGTTTTTT. Protein sequence: CASSMGLVSNTGELFF.

This clonotype showed up just a few times. The chain is built from TRBV9 and TRBJ2-7; weak D call: TRBD2 (6 bases). The CDR3 totals 15 residues. Germline CDR1 SGDLS, CDR2 YYNGEE. The V end was cut by 0 bases, the J end by 3 bases, with 13 bases between. The chain's CDR3 is CASSVAPRDFYEQYF. In DNA form, the CDR3 reads TGTGCCAGCAGCGTAGCTCCGCGGGACTTCTACGAGCAGTACTTC.

The chain carries TRBV5-1 and TRBJ2-7; the match to TRBD2 covers 8 bases. This CDR3 is 14 amino acids long. V dropped 2 bases and J dropped 3; count of bases not matched to a gene: 4. CDR1 is SGHRS and CDR2 is YFSETQ in the germline V gene. The CDR3 loop is CASSFSGEDYEQYF. The CDR3 DNA is TGCGCCAGCAGCTTTAGCGGGGAAGACTACGAGCAGTACTTC.

This clonotype was observed many times. The V call is TRBV28, the J call TRBJ2-7; D assignment may be TRBD1 or TRBD2 (5 bases each). CDR3 length: 15 amino acids. Germline V gene sequence: CDR1 MDHEN, CDR2 SYDVKM. The V end lost 2 bases, the J end lost 6 bases, and 17 bases lay between the germline ends. The CDR3 DNA sequence: TGTGCCAGCAGTTTAGGTGGTGGGGCGCGGGTCGAGCAGTACTTC. Amino acid sequence: CASSLGGGARVEQYF.

This chain uses TRBV28 with TRBJ2-5, with D uncertain. This CDR3 comprises 14 residues. V was clipped by 7 bases and J by 5 bases, with 17 bases between them. CDR1 and CDR2 (germline): MDHEN, SYDVKM. The CDR3 sequence: CASIPSLVGETQYF. Here the CDR3 DNA reads TGTGCCAGCATCCCCTCCCTAGTGGGCGAGACCCAGTACTTC.

This clonotype was recorded many times. The chain employs TRBV5-1 and TRBJ1-4, with D unclear. Germline CDR1 is SGHRS and CDR2 is YFSETQ. V lost 3 bases to trimming and J lost 0 bases, with 6 bases between them. The CDR3 length is 14 residues. This chain's CDR3 is CASSSTSTNEKLFF. The CDR3 coding sequence is TGCGCCAGCAGCTCCACATCAACTAATGAAAAACTGTTTTTT.

This clonotype was observed at least ten times. The V call is TRBV2, the J call TRBJ1-6; D gene ambiguous. Germline-derived CDR1 and CDR2 are SNHLY and FYNNEI. V lost 7 bases and J 7 bases, leaving 11 bases between the germline ends. The CDR3 runs to 13 residues. The CDR3 DNA follows: TGTGCCAGCACGGACTTTCTCAATTCACCCCTCCACTTT. Protein sequence: CASTDFLNSPLHF.

The rearrangement uses TRBV4-1 and TRBJ2-7; the D is unclear. Per germline, CDR1 MGHRA and CDR2 YSYEKL. CDR3 length: 14 amino acids. The germline V and J ends were trimmed by 0 bases and 3 bases, with 9 bases remaining between them. The CDR3 bases are TGCGCCAGCAGCCAAGAAGGGTACGGCTACGAGCAGTACTTC. Protein: CASSQEGYGYEQYF.

This clonotype came up many times. This chain uses TRBV11-2 with TRBJ2-7, with 11 positions matching TRBD2. The V gene end was trimmed by 6 bases and the J gene end by 4 bases; junction bases not matched to a gene: 5. Germline CDR1 reads SGHAT; CDR2 reads FQNNGV. The CDR3 has 14 amino acids. CDR3 bases: TGTGCCAGCAGACCCACTAGCGGGAGTTACGAGCAGTACTTC. Amino acid sequence: CASRPTSGSYEQYF. The complete variable domain, with remaining parts taken from reference TRBV11-2 and TRBJ2-7, reads EAGVAQSPRYKIIEKRQSVAFWCNPISGHATLYWYQQILGQGPKLLIQFQNNGVVDDSQLPKDRFSAERLKGVDSTLKIQPAKLEDSAVYLCASRPTSGSYEQYFGPGTRLTVT.

Remarks on this clonotype: Possible read error: a much larger clone is one base away. This chain links TRBV2 with TRBJ2-7; no clear D. Germline assignment: CDR1 SNHLY and CDR2 FYNNEI. The CDR3 sequence is 12 residues long. V lost 11 bases and J lost 0, with 11 bases in between. CDR3 in DNA: TGTGCCCTCAGGACCAGCTCCTACGAGCAGTACTTC. Translating it yields CALRTSSYEQYF.

Ten or more counts support this clonotype. J is TRBJ2-7 and V is TRBV7-2, with a weak D call TRBD2 (5 bases). Trimming took off 5 bases at V and 0 bases at J, with 11 bases between the two ends. Germline V gene lookup returns CDR1 SGHTA and CDR2 FQGNSA. The length of the CDR3 is 14 residues. CDR3 in amino acids: CASSRRVSSYEQYF. CDR3 DNA: TGTGCCAGCAGCCGGCGGGTGTCCTCCTACGAGCAGTACTTC.

This clonotype was seen a few times. V and J are TRBV7-9 and TRBJ2-7; no clear D gene. V lost 7 bases, J lost 0 bases, and 10 bases lay in between. The germline V gene encodes CDR1 SEHNR and CDR2 FQNEAQ (reference sequence). The CDR3 sequence is 13 residues long. The CDR3 nucleotides read TGTGCCAGCACCTCCAGAAGCTCCTACGAGCAGTACTTC. Translation gives CASTSRSSYEQYF.

In the case of this clonotype: A much larger clonotype is one base distant, so this may be a read error. This chain uses TRBV12-3 or TRBV12-4 with TRBJ2-7; 7 nucleotides agree with TRBD1. This CDR3 comprises 14 residues. V was pared by 6 bases and J by 7 bases, with 12 bases of the junction left unmatched. The DNA for the CDR3 is TGTGCCAGCAGCAAAACAGGGGTGCAAGAGGAGCAGTACTTC. Residues: CASSKTGVQEEQYF.